A single T cell receptor (beta chain) is shown here with its context. Its specificity is not known. The sample belongs to a study of blood T cells in healthy people across ages. General study findings and limits: With naive T cell percentage, TCR beta diversity showed a strong correlation.

Together with a sample-barcoded 5' primer, a J-beta primer mix was included in a second PCR lasting roughly 6 to 12 cycles. Each CDR3 protein gets one entry after TCRdb re-called the 5' RACE reads with MiXCR. In the table there are over 1,500,000 distinct CDR3 sequences, 40% to 55% of which are singletons. The CDR3 sequence is 15 residues long. The V gene's germline CDR1 is SGHTA and CDR2 FQGNSA. The specimen was blood. The clonotype was recovered from a woman aged 40-49 years in good health. This chain joins TRBV7-2 and TRBJ2-4; 9 bases are a match to TRBD1. The DNA end favors TRBJ2-5, so the J call may be wrong. The CDR3 bases are TGTGCCAGCAGCTCCGGACAGGGGAGTTGGGAGACCCAGTACTTC. Protein product: CASSSGQGSWETQYF.